This T cell receptor beta chain appears in the sequencing data of a study of shared clonotypes between healthy human individuals. Whole-study context: Each donor contributed plates that comprised three CD4 naive, three CD4 memory, two CD8 naive and one CD8 memory.

General study points: The sharing of approximately 5.1% of naive CD4 clonotypes was seen across several donors.

Replicate sorted-subset PCRs were loaded with around 0.2 ug DNA, 30,000 to 35,000 T cell genomes. Produced via immunoSEQ multiplex PCR; TCRdb's table is partial and in-frame only. Counted here are around 600,000 clones, approximately 97% occurring once; the ten biggest clones make up around 0.057%. V dropped 2 bases and J dropped 5 bases, with 12 bases sitting between them. The CDR3 contains 14 residues. The V gene's germline CDR1 is SGHRS and CDR2 YFSETQ. About this clone itself: Its antigen remains unknown.

The clonotype comes from a woman in her 30s in good health. Sequenced sample: naive CD4+ T cells sorted from blood. The subset was: CD45RA+ positively selected. This chain joins TRBV5-1 and TRBJ2-3; possibly TRBD1 for D (5 bases). CDR3 sequence reads: CASSFGGARDTQYF. The CDR3 DNA reads as TGCGCCAGCAGCTTTGGTGGGGCAAGAGATACGCAGTATTTT.